The source of this TCR beta chain is a study of beta chain features in type 1 diabetes. As for the study in general: All samples combined gave around 100,000,000 sorted cells for examination. Study-level points and caveats: Type 1 diabetes patients had moderately but significantly shorter TCRB CDR3s in all four CD4+ subsets. Sampled from patients, naive, central memory and Treg TCRB repertoires appeared more similar than those sampled from healthy donors.

With regard to this clone: Its antigen remains unknown.

Sequencing targeted expressed TCRB transcripts, as all isolated RNA had been reverse transcribed. Regulatory, naive and central memory T cell samples averaged approximately 3.8 million reads. TCRdb's copy holds only in-frame clones and misses some; the assay was immunoSEQ multiplex PCR. The sample has about 360,000 clones; over 9.5% are singletons. Germline V lookup: CDR1 MGHRA, CDR2 YSYEKL. Trimming took 1 base from V and 11 from J, leaving 12 bases between them. CDR3 length: 14 residues. The collection from each donor was one heparinised blood draw averaging around 100 mL. The sequence was collected from a woman aged 18-35 years with type 1 diabetes. The V gene is TRBV4-1, the J gene TRBJ1-6; D possibly corresponds to TRBD1 (5 bases). The sample was naive CD4+ T cells from blood. CDR3 nucleotides: TGCGCCAGCAGCCAAGTGGGGCAAAGGACACCCCTCCACTTT. Its translation: CASSQVGQRTPLHF.